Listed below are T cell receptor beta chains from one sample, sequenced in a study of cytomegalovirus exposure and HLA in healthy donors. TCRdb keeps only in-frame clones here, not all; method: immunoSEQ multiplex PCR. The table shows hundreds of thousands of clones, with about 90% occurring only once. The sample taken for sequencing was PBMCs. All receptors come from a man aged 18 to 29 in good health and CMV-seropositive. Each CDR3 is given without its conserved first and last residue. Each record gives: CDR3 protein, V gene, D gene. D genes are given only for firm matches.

ASRETSVVADTQY TRBV25-1 TRBD2
ASSEPRSSYNEQF TRBV19 NA
ASSLKTGAGEKLF TRBV28 NA
ASTKSGGFGYT TRBV6-5 NA
ASSDWGGLTPYGYT TRBV2 NA
ASSLDRVPGELF TRBV5-1 TRBD1
ASSFGTHTGELF TRBV7-6 NA
ASSIGRDRGHEQY TRBV2 TRBD1
ASRKGQTYEQY TRBV6-5 TRBD1
ASSRFSPQLTSYNEQF TRBV4-2 NA
ASSPGDGPYGYT TRBV9 NA
ASSLSIPGTGELF TRBV27 NA
ASSPPGVGYGYT TRBV7-9 NA
ATLLKPNTGELF TRBV10-3 NA
ASSVDFLTDTQY TRBV6-1 NA
TSSQGRAHEQF TRBV1 NA
ASSLARARDRATQY TRBV5-6 NA
ASSQPWALGTEAF TRBV4-1 NA
ATAGGLTGELF TRBV11-2 TRBD1
ASSPNRGDYGYT TRBV18 TRBD1
ASSRRESDTEAF TRBV7-9 NA
ASSLLAGVQETQY TRBV9 TRBD2
ASRQPNTEAF TRBV2 NA
ASSLLQLGESHYEQY TRBV5-4 NA
ASSQGVGGYGYT TRBV4-2 NA
ASRETRGGDTQY TRBV2 NA
ASSLAVGEQF TRBV5-4 NA
ASSSGLGNEQY TRBV7-9 TRBD2
ASSPPGIYPINGYT TRBV7-9 NA
SEGGTSDTGELF TRBV29-1 TRBD2
ASSLWGLKTGGPHEQY TRBV28 TRBD1
ASSATEPIRGYT TRBV9 NA
ASSLAQGRNTEAF TRBV28 NA
ASRTSGNFLYEQY TRBV7-2 TRBD2
ASSYTPHYGYT TRBV27 NA
ASSLETEAF TRBV7-9 NA